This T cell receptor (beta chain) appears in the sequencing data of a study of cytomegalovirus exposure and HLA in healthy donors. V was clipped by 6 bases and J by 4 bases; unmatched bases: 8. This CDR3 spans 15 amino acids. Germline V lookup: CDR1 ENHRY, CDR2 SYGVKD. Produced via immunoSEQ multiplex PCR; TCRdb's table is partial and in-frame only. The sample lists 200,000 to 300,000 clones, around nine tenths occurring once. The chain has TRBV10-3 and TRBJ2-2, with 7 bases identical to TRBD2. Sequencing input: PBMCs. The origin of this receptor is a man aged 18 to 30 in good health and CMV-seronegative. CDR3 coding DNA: TGTGCCATCAGAGAGCCTGGCGGGGGCACCGGGGAGCTGTTTTTT. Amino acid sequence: CAIREPGGGTGELFF.